Ten or more counts support the clone carrying this T cell receptor (beta chain). Its antigen is not identified. Building the TCR beta libraries relied on iRepertoire HTBI primers, and CDR3 regions underwent Arm-PCR. MiXCR, run by TCRdb on the multiplex PCR reads, gives a single entry per CDR3 protein. The data contain 450,000 to 600,000 distinct CDR3 sequences, less than 15% of them singletons. These data come from a study of regulatory T cells in long-lasting Graves disease. Study-wide results and limits: Reduced TCR diversity was observed in persistent Graves' patients versus newly diagnosed patients.

Documented time point: newly diagnosed GD, antithyroid drugs for less than 3 months. The TCR library was made from RNA that had been extracted from PBMCs in TRIzol. The authors diagnosed Graves' disease using American Thyroid Association guidelines. These data were likewise used in another study, on T cells in Graves' hyperthyroidism and ophthalmopathy. That report adds: Diagnoses rested on clinical symptoms, serum thyroxine and TRAb, thyroid ultrasound and orbital computed tomography. In the first-round RT-PCR of the TCR CDR3, the HTBI primer set was used.

The sequencing used peripheral blood mononuclear cells (PBMCs), collected at new diagnosis, from a patient treated with antithyroid drugs. This TCR derives from a man aged 25-45 years with Graves disease.

CDR3 bases: TGTGCCAGCACTAGCGGGAGCACAGATACGCAGTATTTT. This encodes CASTSGSTDTQYF. The chain links TRBV7-9 to TRBJ2-3; 8 nucleotides line up with TRBD2. V gave up 7 bases and J gave up 0 bases; unmatched junction bases: 0. The V gene's germline CDR1 is SEHNR and CDR2 FQNEAQ (reference sequence). The length of the CDR3 is 13 residues.